This TCR beta chain is drawn from a study of long-term antiretroviral therapy in people with HIV. The CDR3 is made up of 15 amino acids. CDR1 and CDR2 from the germline V gene are MGHRA and YSYEKL. V was trimmed by 3 bases and J by 4 bases, leaving 12 bases between them. The run of the v3.0 immunoSEQ assay was at survey level. This table comes from immunoSEQ multiplex PCR, and its TCRdb copy is limited to in-frame clones, with some not included. The sample consists of 26,000 or so clones, roughly 90% of them appearing once. V is TRBV4-1 and J is TRBJ2-2, with D unresolved. The specimen was unsorted PBMCs, collected 2 years after starting antiretroviral therapy. The origin of this receptor is a man aged 45 to 65 with HIV. DNA for the CDR3: TGCGCCAGCAGCCAGACCCTTCACCGCACCGGGGAGCTGTTTTTT. It codes for CASSQTLHRTGELFF.